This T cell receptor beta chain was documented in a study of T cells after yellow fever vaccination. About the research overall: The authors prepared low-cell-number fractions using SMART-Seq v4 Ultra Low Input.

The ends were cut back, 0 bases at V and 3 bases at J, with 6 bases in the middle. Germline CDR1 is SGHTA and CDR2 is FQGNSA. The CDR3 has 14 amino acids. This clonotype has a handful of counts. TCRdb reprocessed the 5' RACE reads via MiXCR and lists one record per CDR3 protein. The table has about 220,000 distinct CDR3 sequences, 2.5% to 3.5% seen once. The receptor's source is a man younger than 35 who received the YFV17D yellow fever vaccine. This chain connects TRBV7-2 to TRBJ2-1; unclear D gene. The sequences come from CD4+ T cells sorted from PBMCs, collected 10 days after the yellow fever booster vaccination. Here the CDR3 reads CASSLAVNYNEQFF. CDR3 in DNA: TGTGCCAGCAGCTTAGCGGTCAACTACAATGAGCAGTTCTTC.